Each of the 2 T cell receptor beta chains below was sequenced from the same sample in a study of blood T cells in healthy people across ages. The second PCR ran roughly 6 to 11 cycles with a sample-barcoded 5' primer and J-beta primers. Each CDR3 protein is one row after TCRdb ran MiXCR on the 5' RACE reads. The sample holds about 970,000 distinct CDR3 sequences; 51% are singletons and the top ten take 20% to 25%. Sequenced: blood. Receptors originate from an older woman in good health.

The chain recombines TRBV20-1 with TRBJ2-1, with 7 bases matching TRBD2. Unmatched junction bases numbered 12, after V lost 5 bases and J lost 5 bases. CDR1 and CDR2 (germline): DFQATT, SNEGSKA (reference sequence). This CDR3 comprises 15 residues. CDR3 DNA sequence: TGCAGTGCTCCCCATGGCGGGAGCAAACACAATGAGCAGTTCTTC. This translates into CSAPHGGSKHNEQFF.

This sequence joins TRBV30 and TRBJ2-1, with 7 bases matching TRBD1. This CDR3 contains 11 residues. The V gene end was trimmed by 2 bases and the J gene end by 12 bases; junction bases not matched to a gene: 4. Germline V gives CDR1 GTSNPN, CDR2 SVGIG (reference sequence). In DNA form, the CDR3 reads TGTGCCTGGAGTAGGGGGCAAAGGCAGTTCTTC. It encodes CAWSRGQRQFF.